One TCR beta chain is described in this entry. This specimen belongs to a study of blood T cell repertoires in COVID-19. On the study more broadly: Researchers got acute and convalescent COVID-19 samples from the United States, Italy and Spain. From T cells, B-cell-depleted T cells, or PBMCs came the material, which was cDNA or gDNA.

Original data processing: Scientists estimated how many nucleated cells there were by amplifying reference gene primers. The repertoire was sequenced with immunoSEQ multiplex PCR; TCRdb's copy has only in-frame clones and lacks some. V and J calls and clone size come straight from that table; D and trimming were deduced from the DNA. Of some 160,000 clones in the sample, roughly 74% are singletons; the top ten hold roughly 13%. Germline V gene lookup returns CDR1 SGHAT and CDR2 FQNNGV. The V gene end was trimmed by 2 bases and the J gene end by 7 bases; junction bases not matched to a gene: 8. The CDR3 covers 16 residues.

The sequence was obtained from a woman at least 80 years old with acute or convalescent COVID-19. The chain carries TRBV11-2 and TRBJ1-6; TRBD1 matches at 7 bases. The specimen was peripheral blood. CDR3 coding DNA: TGTGCCAGCAGCTTATTATCCGGGACAGACAATTCACCCCTCCACTTT. This encodes CASSLLSGTDNSPLHF.